Below, one T cell receptor (beta chain) is given with its context. Its antigen is unidentified. These data belong to a study of CD8 T cells in ankylosing spondylitis. Whole-study findings and limits: Among TCR beta sequences, a motif of several highly homologous variants appeared characteristic of ankylosing spondylitis blood.

The CDR3 runs 15 residues. Germline CDR1 is LNHDA and CDR2 is SQIVND (reference sequence). V was cut by 5 bases and J by 2 bases, with 10 bases left in between. TCRdb reanalysed the 5' RACE reads using MiXCR and keeps one entry per CDR3 protein. The sample has hundreds of thousands of distinct CDR3 sequences; 25% to 30% are singletons. This chain links TRBV19 with TRBJ2-6; perhaps TRBD2 as D (5 bases). The sequence came from a male donor with ankylosing spondylitis. Sequencing was done on a sample of blood, either unsorted or a sorted T cell fraction (not recorded which). The CDR3 bases are TGTGCCAGTAGTGCCCCCGGGGCTGGGGCCAACGTCCTGACTTTC. As protein: CASSAPGAGANVLTF. The full variable domain, its missing parts supplied by reference TRBV19 and TRBJ2-6, is DGGITQSPKYLFRKEGQNVTLSCEQNLNHDAMYWYRQDPGQGLRLIYYSQIVNDFQKGDIAEGYSVSREKKESFPLTVTSAQKNPTAFYLCASSAPGAGANVLTFGAGSRLTVL.